Detailed here is one TCR beta chain. The CDR3 loop spans 15 amino acids. Germline V gene sequence: CDR1 KGHDR, CDR2 SFDVKD. The J segment lost 4 bases and the V segment lost 3 bases, leaving 6 bases of the junction unmatched. This sample is drawn from a study of CD8+CD57+ T cells in acquired aplastic anemia. Study background: Sorted CD4+ and CD8+ cells gave a mean 3.2 ug DNA, range about 0.19 to 27.4 ug. Average CD4+ read depth in healthy donors was 9.5 million to 13 million reads.

Investigators profiled TCR beta VDJ and CDR3 from genomic DNA template. One entry per CDR3 protein, called by TCRdb with MiXCR from the reads. Of about 220,000 distinct CDR3 sequences detected, approximately 35% appear once; the ten largest clones hold roughly 1.1%. The V and J genes are TRBV24-1 and TRBJ1-2; 8 bases agree with TRBD1. The specimen sequenced was sorted CD4+, CD8+, or CD8+CD57+ T cells (not recorded which) from PBMCs. The clonotype was recovered from a human donor in good health, serving as a control. The CDR3 coding sequence is TGTGCCACCAGTGATGATGGACAGGGAGGCTATGGCTACACCTTC. As protein: CATSDDGQGGYGYTF.